The TCR beta chain described here comes from a study of Ad26.COV2.S vaccination and SARS-CoV-2 variants. General observations from the study: The TCR breadth and depth analyses may have produced an underestimate of total T cell responses.

Sequenced by immunoSEQ multiplex PCR; TCRdb stores in-frame clones only, minus some. The table shows 440,000 or so clones, with about 90% occurring only once. Treatment here: roughly 18 received Ad26.COV2.S at low or high dose, single or two shots; roughly five received placebo; per-sample allocation not given. The study sampled participants on day 63 after the first vaccine or placebo injection. As for this clone: As yet, its antigen is unknown.

The CDR3 sequence is 16 residues long. V shed 5 bases and J 0 bases; nucleotides not matched to a gene: 8. CDR1 SEHNR and CDR2 FQNEAQ come from the germline V gene (reference sequence). Sequencing was performed on peripheral blood, taken in a trial of Ad26.COV2.S vaccine versus placebo. V gene TRBV7-9 combines with J gene TRBJ2-3, with 7 bases that match TRBD2. The receptor was derived from a person between 18 and 59 years old who received the Ad26.COV2.S COVID-19 vaccine or a placebo. CDR3 residues: CASSRPGLPSTDTQYF. CDR3 bases: TGTGCCAGCAGCCGTCCGGGACTACCTAGCACAGATACGCAGTATTTT.